The 20 T cell receptor beta chains presented below share a single source sample, sequenced in a study of cytomegalovirus exposure and HLA in healthy donors. The PCR was carried out with 60 Vbeta primers and 13 Jbeta primers. Generated by immunoSEQ multiplex PCR, the TCRdb table keeps only in-frame clones and is missing some. The sample has about 82,000 clones, less than 80% seen once. Sequencing was done on a sample of PBMCs. Receptors originate from a human donor in good health.

The CDR3 nucleotides read TGTGCCAGTGATACCGGGACAGGGGGATGGGATGGCTACACCTTC. Translation gives CASDTGTGGWDGYTF. V gene TRBV19 combines with J gene TRBJ1-2; 11 nucleotides agree with TRBD1. This CDR3 comprises 15 residues. CDR1 is LNHDA and CDR2 is SQIVND in the germline V gene (reference sequence). Trimming at V came to 8 bases and at J to 6 bases, leaving 11 bases not matched to a gene.

This chain joins TRBV4-1 and TRBJ1-1; no definite D call. Trimming removed 0 bases at V and 1 base at J, with 15 bases between. The length of the CDR3 is 17 residues. In germline, CDR1 is MGHRA, CDR2 YSYEKL. The CDR3 loop reads CASSQDPMTQPNTEAFF. The CDR3 DNA is TGCGCCAGCAGCCAAGACCCAATGACTCAGCCGAACACTGAAGCTTTCTTT.

The V and J genes are TRBV5-1 and TRBJ1-1; 8 bases are shared with TRBD1. V trimming: 4 bases; J trimming: 1 base; junction bases outside the gene matches: 3. The CDR3 has 14 amino acids. Germline V gene lookup returns CDR1 SGHRS and CDR2 YFSETQ. Here the CDR3 DNA reads TGCGCCAGCAGCCCGGACAGGGCGAACACTGAAGCTTTCTTT. This gives the protein CASSPDRANTEAFF.

The chain employs TRBV4-2 and TRBJ2-1; TRBD2 is a possible D gene (6 bases). Germline loops: CDR1 LGHNA, CDR2 YNFKEQ. The CDR3 runs 14 residues. The germline V and J ends were trimmed by 0 bases and 8 bases, with 11 bases remaining between them. The CDR3 nucleotides read TGTGCCAGCAGCCAAGAGGCAGGCGGGGATGAGCAGTTCTTC. It codes for CASSQEAGGDEQFF.

The V call is TRBV5-1, the J call TRBJ2-1; TRBD1 matches 9 bases. After removal of 2 bases from V and 3 bases from J, the junction contained 12 bases not matched to a gene. Per the germline V gene, CDR1 is SGHRS and CDR2 is YFSETQ. The CDR3 is 18 amino acids. The CDR3 loop reads CASSFRTGAEVIYNEQFF. The DNA for the CDR3 is TGCGCCAGCAGCTTTCGGACAGGGGCTGAAGTTATCTACAATGAGCAGTTCTTC.

The genes are TRBV6-5 and TRBJ2-7, with TRBD1 as a possible D gene (6 bases). The germline CDR1 and CDR2 sequences are MNHEY and SVGAGI. Trimming took 3 bases from V and 5 from J, leaving 14 bases between them. The CDR3 consists of 14 residues. The CDR3 sequence is CASSYAQGKHEQYF. CDR3 bases: TGTGCCAGCAGTTATGCGCAGGGGAAGCACGAGCAGTACTTC.

V is TRBV10-3 and J is TRBJ2-7, with a weak D call TRBD1 (6 bases). CDR3 length equals 15 residues. Trimming shortened V by 6 bases and J by 4 bases, and 19 bases separated the two germline ends. The germline gives CDR1 ENHRY, CDR2 SYGVKD. CDR3 amino acids: CAISATTGFPYEQYF. The DNA for the CDR3 is TGTGCCATCAGCGCCACCACAGGGTTCCCTTACGAGCAGTACTTC.

The rearrangement joins TRBV7-9 to TRBJ1-4; possible D gene TRBD1, 6 bases. Germline values: CDR1 SEHNR, CDR2 FQNEAQ (reference sequence). This CDR3 spans 14 amino acids. Trimming removed 5 bases from V and 5 bases from J, with 12 bases in between. The CDR3 DNA is TGTGCCAGCAGCCAAAACAGGGCAAATGAAAAACTGTTTTTT. As protein: CASSQNRANEKLFF.

The chain links TRBV6-1 to TRBJ1-5; D may be TRBD1 (6 bases). The CDR3 runs 15 residues. Trimming took off 4 bases at V and 5 bases at J, with 15 bases between the two ends. CDR1 and CDR2 from the germline V gene are MNHNS and SASEGT. DNA for the CDR3: TGTGCCAGCAGTGGATTGTCTGCAGGGGATCAGCCCCAGCATTTT. It specifies CASSGLSAGDQPQHF.

The CDR3 DNA sequence: TGTGCCTGGAGCGGGGGCTCCTACAATGAGCAGTTCTTC. It is translated as CAWSGGSYNEQFF. The V gene is TRBV30, the J gene TRBJ2-1; D perhaps matches TRBD2 (6 bases). V lost 3 bases to trimming and J lost 0 bases, with 6 bases between them. Germline-derived CDR1 and CDR2 are GTSNPN and SVGIG (reference sequence). The length of the CDR3 is 13 residues.

This clone was counted a single time. The chain couples TRBV2 to TRBJ1-1, with D possibly matching TRBD1 (6 bases). Germline V gene data show CDR1 as SNHLY and CDR2 as FYNNEI. This CDR3 comprises 13 residues. Between the trimmed V and J ends, which lost 6 bases and 4 bases, there was a span of 12 bases. This CDR3 is CASSTQGATEAFF. For the CDR3, the DNA is TGTGCCAGCAGCACACAGGGAGCCACTGAAGCTTTCTTT.

This clone was counted ten times or more. This chain uses TRBV5-4 with TRBJ1-2; a weak D match, TRBD1 (5 bases). The CDR3 is made up of 13 amino acids. In germline, CDR1 is SGHNT, CDR2 YYREEE (reference sequence). The ends were cut back, 0 bases at V and 4 bases at J, with 7 bases in the middle. The CDR3 nucleotides are TGTGCCAGCAGCTTGGAGGGACTCTATGGCTACACCTTC. It is translated as CASSLEGLYGYTF.

V is TRBV5-1 and J is TRBJ2-7; 12 positions agree with TRBD2. Losses at the gene ends were 4 bases for V and 1 base for J; bases not matched to a gene: 3. Germline assignment: CDR1 SGHRS and CDR2 YFSETQ. The CDR3 is made up of 15 amino acids. The CDR3 nucleotides read TGCGCCAGCAGCGCTAGCGGGGGGGTTTCCTACGAGCAGTACTTC. Translating gives CASSASGGVSYEQYF.

The chain carries TRBV6-1 and TRBJ2-7; TRBD2 matches at 12 bases. The CDR3 length is 15 residues. In germline, CDR1 is MNHNS, CDR2 SASEGT. J was trimmed by 6 bases and V by 4 bases; bases with no gene match: 7. The DNA for the CDR3 is TGTGCCAGCAGTGCCAGACTAGCGGGGGTGGGCGAGCAGTACTTC. Amino acid sequence: CASSARLAGVGEQYF.

The chain is built from TRBV2 and TRBJ2-6; 8 bases fit TRBD1. CDR3 length: 15 residues. Germline V gene lookup returns CDR1 SNHLY and CDR2 FYNNEI. Germline trimming cut 11 bases from V and 1 base from J; bases unmatched to any gene: 7. CDR3: CAGQGALSGANVLTF. CDR3 in DNA: TGTGCCGGCCAGGGGGCGTTATCTGGGGCCAACGTCCTGACTTTC.

The genes are TRBV27 and TRBJ2-1, with 12 bases identical to TRBD2. V was pared by 11 bases and J by 0 bases, with 5 bases of the junction left unmatched. CDR1 is MNHEY and CDR2 is SMNVEV in the germline V gene (reference sequence). The CDR3 is made up of 15 amino acids. For the CDR3, the DNA is TGTGCCTCACTAGCGGGGGGCAGCTCCTACAATGAGCAGTTCTTC. Amino acid sequence: CASLAGGSSYNEQFF.

The CDR3 coding sequence is TGCGCCAGCAGCTTAGGACTAGCGGGGGTGGGCACAGATACGCAGTATTTT. Amino acids: CASSLGLAGVGTDTQYF. V is TRBV5-1 and J is TRBJ2-3; 13 nucleotides line up with TRBD2. Germline CDR1 SGHRS, CDR2 YFSETQ. The length of the CDR3 is 17 residues. V lost 2 bases to trimming and J lost 1 base; unmatched junction nucleotides: 4.

This chain joins TRBV2 and TRBJ1-2; TRBD1 agrees at 7 bases. Trimming at V came to 3 bases and at J to 2 bases, leaving 3 bases not matched to a gene. This CDR3 region has 14 residues. The germline V gene has CDR1 SNHLY and CDR2 FYNNEI. CDR3 bases: TGTGCCAGCAGTGAGCAAGGGGGCAACTATGGCTACACCTTC. Translated, it gives CASSEQGGNYGYTF. The full variable domain, with the rest looked up from reference TRBV2 and TRBJ1-2, is EPEVTQTPSHQVTQMGQEVILRCVPISNHLYFYWYRQILGQKVEFLVSFYNNEISEKSEIFDDQFSVERPDGSNFTLKIRSTKLEDSAMYFCASSEQGGNYGYTFGSGTRLTVV.

The chain couples TRBV10-3 to TRBJ2-1; 10 bases are a match to TRBD2. The CDR3 has 13 residues. Unmatched junction bases numbered 5, after V lost 5 bases and J lost 10 bases. Germline V gives CDR1 ENHRY, CDR2 SYGVKD. In nucleotides, the CDR3 is TGTGCCATCAGTCCCCTAGCGGGGGAAGAGCAGTTCTTC. Translation gives CAISPLAGEEQFF.

This clone appeared a few times. The J gene is TRBJ1-1, the V gene TRBV6-1; tentative D call: TRBD1 (5 bases). V lost 4 bases, J lost 4 bases, and 13 bases lay in between. The CDR3 is made up of 14 amino acids. CDR1 and CDR2 (germline): MNHNS, SASEGT. CDR3 DNA: TGTGCCAGCAGTGGCAGGGTGATAGGCACTGAAGCTTTCTTT. This sequence encodes CASSGRVIGTEAFF.